These 26 T cell receptor beta chains share one sample of origin, sequenced in a study of blood T cell repertoires in COVID-19. Sequencing used immunoSEQ multiplex PCR; TCRdb keeps in-frame clones, though not all of them. The sample consists of over 120,000 clones, about 79% of them appearing once. Sequences were obtained from PBMCs or T cells enriched from blood (not recorded which). The receptors stem from a woman between 50 and 59 years old who had recovered from COVID-19.

J is TRBJ2-1 and V is TRBV27; 10 bases agree with TRBD1. V was pared by 3 bases and J by 7 bases, with 3 bases of the junction left unmatched. The CDR3 is 14 amino acids. The germline CDR1 and CDR2 sequences are MNHEY and SMNVEV (reference sequence). The CDR3 coding sequence is TGTGCCAGCAGTTTGGGACAGGGGTTTAATGAGCAGTTCTTC. Translated, it gives CASSLGQGFNEQFF.

The chain recombines TRBV5-1 with TRBJ2-5, with 16 bases aligning to TRBD2. Germline lookup yields CDR1 SGHRS and CDR2 YFSETQ. V shed 4 bases, J shed 5 bases, and the junction held 2 bases outside the gene matches. The CDR3 contains 15 residues. Written as DNA, the CDR3 is TGCGCCAGCAGCAGGGGACTAGCGGGAGGGGAGACCCAGTACTTC. This sequence encodes CASSRGLAGGETQYF.

The chain combines TRBV27 with TRBJ1-4; 8 bases match TRBD1. This CDR3 is 16 amino acids long. Germline V gives CDR1 MNHEY, CDR2 SMNVEV (reference sequence). Unmatched junction bases numbered 6, after V lost 5 bases and J lost 1 base. CDR3 DNA sequence: TGTGCCAGCAGTGTCGACAGGGGTGGAACTAATGAAAAACTGTTTTTT. Amino acid sequence: CASSVDRGGTNEKLFF.

This chain links TRBV29-1 with TRBJ1-2, with 7 bases that match TRBD1. The CDR3 is made up of 13 amino acids. Unmatched junction bases numbered 9, after V lost 7 bases and J lost 4 bases. CDR1 and CDR2 from the germline V gene are SQVTM and ANQGSEA. The CDR3, as DNA: TGCAGCGCCTCGGGACAGCCCGGCTATGGCTACACCTTC. This sequence encodes CSASGQPGYGYTF.

The CDR3 loop reads CASSLPRGDTGELFF. CDR3 DNA: TGTGCCAGCAGCTTGCCCAGGGGAGACACCGGGGAGCTGTTTTTT. V usage is TRBV5-6 and J usage is TRBJ2-2, with D possibly matching TRBD1 (6 bases). Trimming removed 1 base from V and 3 bases from J, with 10 bases in between. This CDR3 has 15 residues. Looked up from germline, CDR1 is SGHDT and CDR2 is YYEEEE. Full variable domain (missing parts from reference TRBV5-6 and TRBJ2-2): DAGVTQSPTHLIKTRGQQVTLRCSPKSGHDTVSWYQQALGQGPQFIFQYYEEEERQRGNFPDRFSGHQFPNYSSELNVNALLLGDSALYLCASSLPRGDTGELFFGEGSRLTVL.

This rearrangement joins TRBV20-1 to TRBJ2-1, with 9 bases identical to TRBD2. The CDR3 is 13 amino acids. J was trimmed by 7 bases and V by 6 bases; bases with no gene match: 7. The germline V gene encodes CDR1 DFQATT and CDR2 SNEGSKA (reference sequence). The CDR3 sequence: CSASGLAGNEQFF. CDR3 bases: TGCAGTGCAAGTGGGCTAGCGGGGAATGAGCAGTTCTTC.

The chain uses TRBV27 and TRBJ2-7; TRBD2 matches 9 bases. CDR3 length: 14 residues. Unmatched junction bases numbered 3, after V lost 3 bases and J lost 3 bases. Per the germline V gene, CDR1 is MNHEY and CDR2 is SMNVEV (reference sequence). CDR3 in amino acids: CASSFSAGGYEQYF. The CDR3 DNA reads as TGTGCCAGCAGTTTCTCAGCGGGAGGCTACGAGCAGTACTTC.

The rearrangement links TRBV3-1 (or the pseudogene TRBV3-2) to TRBJ1-2; 10 nucleotides match TRBD1. Germline values: CDR1 LGHDT, CDR2 YNNKEL (reference sequence). The CDR3 contains 14 residues. Losses at the gene ends were 3 bases for V and 3 bases for J; bases not matched to a gene: 1. The CDR3 DNA reads as TGTGCCAGCAGCCATGACAGGGGGCACTATGGCTACACCTTC. Its translation is CASSHDRGHYGYTF.

The chain joins TRBV12-3 or TRBV12-4 to TRBJ1-2; D not resolved. This CDR3 contains 11 residues. V was clipped by 8 bases and J by 8 bases, with 12 bases between them. The CDR3 coding sequence is TGTGCCAGCTCTTCGGGGTACGGCTACACCTTC. Translated: CASSSGYGYTF.

This clone occurred once. This sequence joins TRBV7-9 and TRBJ2-5, with D perhaps matching TRBD2 (5 bases). The V gene's germline CDR1 is SEHNR and CDR2 FQNEAQ (reference sequence). The CDR3 consists of 13 residues. V lost 5 bases and J lost 5, with 12 bases in between. The CDR3 DNA follows: TGTGCCAGCAGCCGGCGGGTGCGTGAGACCCAGTACTTC. It is translated as CASSRRVRETQYF.

The chain recombines TRBV19 with TRBJ2-7; TRBD2 is a possible D gene (5 bases). The CDR3 is 15 amino acids. Germline V CDR1 and CDR2: LNHDA, SQIVND (reference sequence). V gave up 1 base and J gave up 4 bases, with 14 bases separating them. The CDR3 DNA reads as TGTGCCAGTAGTATAGTTGCCGGGATTATTTACGAGCAGTACTTC. It encodes CASSIVAGIIYEQYF.

A single count supports this clone. CDR3 nucleotide sequence: TGCAGCGCCGAGTCGACCTACAATGAGCAGTTCTTC. It yields the protein CSAESTYNEQFF. The genes are TRBV29-1 and TRBJ2-1, with D unclear. CDR3 length: 12 residues. Germline assignment: CDR1 SQVTM and CDR2 ANQGSEA. V was pared by 7 bases and J by 2 bases, with 9 bases between.

This chain connects TRBV20-1 to TRBJ1-2; D gene ambiguous. CDR1 and CDR2 (germline): DFQATT, SNEGSKA (reference sequence). V lost 3 bases to trimming and J lost 2 bases, with 10 bases between them. This CDR3 comprises 13 residues. CDR3 in amino acids: CSASGRQNYGYTF. For the CDR3, the DNA is TGCAGTGCTAGTGGGCGGCAGAACTATGGCTACACCTTC.

This chain joins TRBV9 and TRBJ1-1; D is unclear. Trimming removed 1 base from V and 4 bases from J, with 8 bases in between. CDR3 length: 13 residues. Germline assignment: CDR1 SGDLS and CDR2 YYNGEE. The CDR3 DNA reads as TGTGCCAGCAGCGTACGGGGTACCACTGAAGCTTTCTTT. This gives the protein CASSVRGTTEAFF.

This clone was observed once. The chain recombines TRBV14 with TRBJ1-6; a weak D match, TRBD1 (6 bases). The CDR3 spans 17 residues. Trimming took 5 bases from V and 7 from J, leaving 21 bases between them. Germline loops: CDR1 SGHDN, CDR2 FVKESK. CDR3 nucleotides: TGTGCCAGCAGCTCCAGAGGGGGGGAGCTCCCCAATTCACCCCTCCACTTT. It codes for CASSSRGGELPNSPLHF.

The rearrangement joins TRBV27 to TRBJ2-1, with 12 nucleotides matching TRBD2. Trimming cost V 5 bases and J 4 bases; bases outside gene matches: 3. This CDR3 region has 15 residues. Germline loops: CDR1 MNHEY, CDR2 SMNVEV (reference sequence). The CDR3 nucleotides are TGTGCCAGCAGTACAGGACTAGCGGGATACAATGAGCAGTTCTTC. Protein product: CASSTGLAGYNEQFF.

The chain couples TRBV4-1 to TRBJ1-3; possible D gene TRBD1, 6 bases. Germline V lookup: CDR1 MGHRA, CDR2 YSYEKL. V gave up 4 bases and J gave up 1 base, with 17 bases separating them. The CDR3 is 17 residues long. The CDR3 reads CASSLRTASSSGNTIYF. CDR3 in DNA: TGCGCCAGCAGCCTGAGGACAGCGAGTTCATCTGGAAACACCATATATTTT.

V and J are TRBV28 and TRBJ2-2, with D unresolved. The CDR3 length is 10 residues. Trimming took off 10 bases at V and 5 bases at J, with 5 bases between the two ends. The germline V gene has CDR1 MDHEN and CDR2 SYDVKM. Here the CDR3 reads CATSTGELFF. CDR3 nucleotides: TGTGCCACCTCGACCGGGGAGCTGTTTTTT.

The chain has TRBV2 and TRBJ2-1; TRBD2 aligns across 9 bases. V lost 2 bases, J lost 6 bases, and 8 bases stayed unmatched. The CDR3 has 16 amino acids. In germline, CDR1 is SNHLY, CDR2 FYNNEI. The CDR3 protein is CASSESLRGGGNEQFF. The CDR3 DNA is TGTGCCAGCAGTGAAAGCCTGCGGGGGGGCGGCAATGAGCAGTTCTTC.

V usage is TRBV11-2 and J usage is TRBJ2-7; 7 nucleotides line up with TRBD1. The CDR3 covers 13 residues. Per germline, CDR1 SGHAT and CDR2 FQNNGV. Trimming took 5 bases from V and 6 from J; bases not matched to a gene: 7. The CDR3, as DNA: TGTGCCAGCAGCCCAGGGGGAGACAGCGAGCAGTACTTC. Translated, it gives CASSPGGDSEQYF.

The chain carries TRBV18 and TRBJ2-1; 8 bases match TRBD1. The CDR3 extends over 15 amino acids. Germline lookup yields CDR1 KGHSH and CDR2 LQKENI. After removal of 0 bases from V and 8 bases from J, the junction contained 6 bases not matched to a gene. DNA of the CDR3: TGTGCCAGCTCACCACCGGGACAGGAGGGCGATGAGCAGTTCTTC. This codes for CASSPPGQEGDEQFF.

This chain connects TRBV19 to TRBJ2-3, with 9 positions matching TRBD2. Germline values: CDR1 LNHDA, CDR2 SQIVND (reference sequence). V was clipped by 0 bases and J by 8 bases; unmatched bases: 0. CDR3 length: 13 amino acids. The DNA of the CDR3 is TGTGCCAGTAGTATAGAGACTAGCGGTACGCAGTATTTT. This gives the protein CASSIETSGTQYF.

On this clone: An end of the junction differs from the germline gene, which may be a read error. The chain links TRBV7-9 to TRBJ1-1; perhaps TRBD1 as D (6 bases). Germline V gene sequence: CDR1 SEHNR, CDR2 FQNEAQ (reference sequence). The CDR3 has 15 amino acids. The CDR3 DNA is TGTGCCAGCAGCTTGTCGACCCGGGACAAGGCCCTTCAGGTCTTT. Its translation is CASSLSTRDKALQVF.

This clone was counted between two and nine times. The chain carries TRBV29-1 and TRBJ1-1; D might be TRBD1 (6 bases). The CDR3 contains 12 residues. Looked up from germline, CDR1 is SQVTM and CDR2 is ANQGSEA. The V gene lost 6 bases and the J gene lost 5 bases, with 13 bases spanning the gap. For the CDR3, the DNA is TGCAGCGTCACCGGTAGGGGGACTGAAGCTTTCTTT. Translated, it gives CSVTGRGTEAFF.

J is TRBJ2-7 and V is TRBV13; 7 bases fit TRBD1. The CDR3 runs 11 residues. V lost 3 bases to trimming and J lost 11 bases; unmatched junction nucleotides: 4. Germline V gives CDR1 PRHDT, CDR2 FYEKMQ (reference sequence). This CDR3 is CASSLGQQKYF. The CDR3 DNA follows: TGTGCCAGCAGCTTGGGACAGCAAAAGTACTTC.

J is TRBJ2-4 and V is TRBV7-9, with TRBD1 identical over 9 bases. Per germline, CDR1 SEHNR and CDR2 FQNEAQ (reference sequence). Losses at the gene ends were 5 bases for V and 4 bases for J; bases not matched to a gene: 6. The length of the CDR3 is 15 residues. The CDR3 loop reads CASSHRTGAKNIQYF. DNA for the CDR3: TGTGCCAGCAGCCACAGGACAGGGGCTAAAAACATTCAGTACTTC.